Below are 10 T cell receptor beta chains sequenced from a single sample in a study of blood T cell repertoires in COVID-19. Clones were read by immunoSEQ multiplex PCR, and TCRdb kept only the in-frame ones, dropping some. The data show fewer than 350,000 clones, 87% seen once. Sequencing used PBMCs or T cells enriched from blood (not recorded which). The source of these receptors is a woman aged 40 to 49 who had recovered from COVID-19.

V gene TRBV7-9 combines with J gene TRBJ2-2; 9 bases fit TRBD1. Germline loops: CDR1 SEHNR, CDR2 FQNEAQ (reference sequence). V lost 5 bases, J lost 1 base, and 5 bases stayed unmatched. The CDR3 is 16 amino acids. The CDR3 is CASSENRGRNTGELFF. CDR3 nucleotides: TGTGCCAGCAGCGAGAACAGGGGGCGGAACACCGGGGAGCTGTTTTTT.

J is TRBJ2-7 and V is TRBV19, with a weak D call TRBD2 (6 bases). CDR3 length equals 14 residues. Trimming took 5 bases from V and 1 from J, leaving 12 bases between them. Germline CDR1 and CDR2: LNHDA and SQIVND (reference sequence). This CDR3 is CASSGSDYSYEQYF. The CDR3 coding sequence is TGTGCCAGTAGTGGATCGGACTATTCCTACGAGCAGTACTTC. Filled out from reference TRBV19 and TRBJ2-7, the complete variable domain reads DGGITQSPKYLFRKEGQNVTLSCEQNLNHDAMYWYRQDPGQGLRLIYYSQIVNDFQKGDIAEGYSVSREKKESFPLTVTSAQKNPTAFYLCASSGSDYSYEQYFGPGTRLTVT.

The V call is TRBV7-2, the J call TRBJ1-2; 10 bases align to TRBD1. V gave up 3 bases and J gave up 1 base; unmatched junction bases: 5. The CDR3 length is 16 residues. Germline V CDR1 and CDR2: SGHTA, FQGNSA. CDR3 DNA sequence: TGTGCCAGCAGCTTTTCCGGGACAGGGGTTAACTATGGCTACACCTTC. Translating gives CASSFSGTGVNYGYTF.

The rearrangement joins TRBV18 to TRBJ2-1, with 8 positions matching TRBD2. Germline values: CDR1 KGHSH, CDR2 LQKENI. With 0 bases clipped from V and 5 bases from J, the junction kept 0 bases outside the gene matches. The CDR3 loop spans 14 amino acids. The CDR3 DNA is TGTGCCAGCTCACCACCTAGCGGGGACAATGAGCAGTTCTTC. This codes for CASSPPSGDNEQFF.

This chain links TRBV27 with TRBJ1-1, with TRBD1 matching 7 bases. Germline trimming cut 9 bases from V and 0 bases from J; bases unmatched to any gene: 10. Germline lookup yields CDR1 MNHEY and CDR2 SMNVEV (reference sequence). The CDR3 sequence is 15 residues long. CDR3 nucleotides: TGTGCCAGGGCCCACTGGGACAGCATGAACACTGAAGCTTTCTTT. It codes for CARAHWDSMNTEAFF.

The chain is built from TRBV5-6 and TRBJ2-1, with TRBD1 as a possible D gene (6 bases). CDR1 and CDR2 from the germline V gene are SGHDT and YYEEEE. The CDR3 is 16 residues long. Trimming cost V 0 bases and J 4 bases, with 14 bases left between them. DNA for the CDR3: TGTGCCAGCAGCTTGGACGCAGGGGTGACATACAATGAGCAGTTCTTC. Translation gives CASSLDAGVTYNEQFF. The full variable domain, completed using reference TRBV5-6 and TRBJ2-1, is DAGVTQSPTHLIKTRGQQVTLRCSPKSGHDTVSWYQQALGQGPQFIFQYYEEEERQRGNFPDRFSGHQFPNYSSELNVNALLLGDSALYLCASSLDAGVTYNEQFFGPGTRLTVL.

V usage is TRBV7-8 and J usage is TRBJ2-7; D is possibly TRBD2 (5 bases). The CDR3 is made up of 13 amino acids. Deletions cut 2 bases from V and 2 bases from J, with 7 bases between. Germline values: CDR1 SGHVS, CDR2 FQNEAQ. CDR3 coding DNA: TGTGCCAGCAGCTTACCGGGAACCTACGAGCAGTACTTC. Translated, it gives CASSLPGTYEQYF.

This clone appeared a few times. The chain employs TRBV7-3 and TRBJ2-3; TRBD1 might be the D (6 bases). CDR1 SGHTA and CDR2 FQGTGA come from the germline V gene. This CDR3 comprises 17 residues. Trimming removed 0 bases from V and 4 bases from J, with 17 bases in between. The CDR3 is CASSLTMVGAVADTQYF. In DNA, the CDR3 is TGTGCCAGCAGCTTAACGATGGTGGGGGCTGTCGCAGATACGCAGTATTTT.

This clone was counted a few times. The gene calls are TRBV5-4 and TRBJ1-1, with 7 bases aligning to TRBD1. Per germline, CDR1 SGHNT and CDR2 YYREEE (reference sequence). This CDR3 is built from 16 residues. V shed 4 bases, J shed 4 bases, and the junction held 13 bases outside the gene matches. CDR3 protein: CASSPTGDLVGTEAFF. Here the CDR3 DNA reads TGTGCCAGCAGCCCTACAGGGGATTTGGTTGGCACTGAAGCTTTCTTT.

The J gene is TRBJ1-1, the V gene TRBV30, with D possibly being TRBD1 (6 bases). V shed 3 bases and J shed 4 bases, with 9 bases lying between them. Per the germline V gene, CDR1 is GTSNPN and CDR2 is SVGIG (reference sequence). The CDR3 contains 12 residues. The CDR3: CAWREGGTEAFF. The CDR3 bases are TGTGCCTGGAGAGAAGGGGGCACTGAAGCTTTCTTT.